This T cell receptor (beta chain) was retrieved from a study of blood T cell repertoires in COVID-19. Using immunoSEQ multiplex PCR, the repertoire was profiled, and TCRdb retains in-frame clones only, with some absent. The sample includes about 300,000 clones, 86% of them seen just once. The CDR3 is 15 amino acids. The trim removed 6 bases at V and 4 bases at J, leaving 9 bases unmatched. CDR1 is SGHTA and CDR2 is FQGNSA in the germline V gene. This rearrangement joins TRBV7-2 to TRBJ2-1, with 7 bases identical to TRBD1. This TCR derives from a young woman who had recovered from COVID-19. Sample: PBMCs or T cells enriched from blood (not recorded which). The CDR3 region has the DNA TGTGCCAGCAGTAAAACAGGGGAATTTTACAATGAGCAGTTCTTC. Translation gives CASSKTGEFYNEQFF. Variable domain in full (rest from reference TRBV7-2 and TRBJ2-1): GAGVSQSPSNKVTEKGKDVELRCDPISGHTALYWYRQSLGQGLEFLIYFQGNSAPDKSGLPSDRFSAERTGGSVSTLTIQRTQQEDSAVYLCASSKTGEFYNEQFFGPGTRLTVL.